The text below deals with one TCR beta chain. The CDR3 consists of 14 residues. The J segment lost 8 bases and the V segment lost 1 base, leaving 0 bases of the junction unmatched. The V gene's germline CDR1 is LNHNV and CDR2 YYDKDF (reference sequence). This sample was taken from a study of blood T cell repertoires in COVID-19. Turning to the study itself: Both acute and convalescent COVID-19 samples were obtained from the United States, Italy and Spain. From T cells, B-cell-depleted T cells, or PBMCs came the material, which was cDNA or gDNA.

Authors' processing steps: Reference gene primer amplification gave nucleated cell count estimates. Repertoires were generated with immunoSEQ multiplex PCR, while TCRdb's copy carries only in-frame clones and drops some. That table supplies the V and J calls and clone size; D and trimming were determined from the DNA. Among roughly 88,000 clones, about nine tenths were seen once, and the ten largest hold 3.9%. This receptor was obtained from a woman aged 45-60 years in a cohort sampled during active COVID-19. V gene TRBV15 combines with J gene TRBJ2-1; 12 nucleotides align to TRBD2. The sequencing sample was made of peripheral blood. The DNA for the CDR3 is TGTGCCACCAGCAGAGGACTAGCGGGAGATGAGCAGTTCTTC. It specifies CATSRGLAGDEQFF.